Presented here are 12 T cell receptor beta chains from one specimen sequenced in a study of CD8 T cells in Susac syndrome. Roughly 0.45 to 1 ug RNA was reverse transcribed with random hexamers. TCRdb reprocessed the immunoSEQ multiplex PCR reads via MiXCR and lists one record per CDR3 protein. Found here are about 280,000 distinct CDR3 sequences, approximately 85% of them singletons; the top ten hold 0.095% to 0.14%. Sequencing was performed on CD8+ T cells from PBMCs. The receptors shown here come from a human donor with multiple sclerosis.

V is TRBV15 and J is TRBJ2-7, with D possibly matching TRBD2 (6 bases). V was clipped by 5 bases and J by 4 bases, with 15 bases between them. CDR3 length: 14 amino acids. The germline CDR1 and CDR2 sequences are LNHNV and YYDKDF (reference sequence). CDR3 sequence (DNA): TGTGCCACCAGCGGCCCGGAGGGGCAATACGAGCAGTACTTC. Its protein product is CATSGPEGQYEQYF.

The gene calls are TRBV19 and TRBJ1-1; D might be TRBD1 (6 bases). Between the trimmed V and J ends, which lost 5 bases and 3 bases, there was a span of 19 bases. CDR3 length equals 16 residues. Germline lookup yields CDR1 LNHDA and CDR2 SQIVND (reference sequence). The CDR3 nucleotides read TGTGCCAGTAGTGGCCAAAACACGGGGGGGCACACTGAAGCTTTCTTT. Translating gives CASSGQNTGGHTEAFF.

The rearrangement joins TRBV12-3 or TRBV12-4 to TRBJ2-7; 9 nucleotides line up with TRBD1. V dropped 3 bases and J dropped 3; count of bases not matched to a gene: 3. This CDR3 is built from 14 residues. CDR3 nucleotide sequence: TGTGCCAGCAGTTTTGGGACAGGGCACTACGAGCAGTACTTC. This encodes CASSFGTGHYEQYF.

The chain uses TRBV4-1 and TRBJ2-1, with 9 bases aligning to TRBD2. J lost 9 bases, V lost 5 bases, and 2 bases had no gene match. Germline V lookup: CDR1 MGHRA, CDR2 YSYEKL. CDR3 length: 12 amino acids. CDR3 sequence: CASSGLAREQFF. CDR3 in DNA: TGCGCCAGCAGCGGACTAGCGCGTGAGCAGTTCTTC.

This clonotype was picked up one time. The chain employs TRBV9 and TRBJ2-4; 8 positions match TRBD1. Unmatched junction bases numbered 8, after V lost 3 bases and J lost 0 bases. The V gene's germline CDR1 is SGDLS and CDR2 YYNGEE. The CDR3 has 17 amino acids. The CDR3 nucleotides are TGTGCCAGCAGCGGGATGGACAGGGCACTAGCCAAAAACATTCAGTACTTC. It encodes CASSGMDRALAKNIQYF.

The chain has TRBV4-2 and TRBJ2-7, with D tentatively TRBD1 (5 bases). The CDR3 sequence is 17 residues long. Trimming left V 0 bases short and J 1 base short, with 16 bases between. Per germline, CDR1 LGHNA and CDR2 YNFKEQ. CDR3 protein: CASSQDRAGRVSYEQYF. The CDR3 DNA is TGTGCCAGCAGCCAAGATCGGGCAGGGCGTGTTTCCTACGAGCAGTACTTC.

Written as DNA, the CDR3 is TGTGCCAGTAGTAACCAACAGGGCTTGGACACTGAAGCTTTCTTT. This translates into CASSNQQGLDTEAFF. The rearrangement joins TRBV19 to TRBJ1-1, with D possibly TRBD1 on 6 matching bases. Germline assignment: CDR1 LNHDA and CDR2 SQIVND (reference sequence). This CDR3 region has 15 residues. V was cut by 4 bases and J by 3 bases, with 15 bases left in between.

V is TRBV27 and J is TRBJ2-7; weak D call: TRBD1 (6 bases). The V end lost 8 bases, the J end lost 3 bases, and 11 bases lay between the germline ends. CDR1 is MNHEY and CDR2 is SMNVEV in the germline V gene (reference sequence). There are 12 residues in the CDR3. The CDR3, as DNA: TGTGCCAGCGGGACAAGCAACTACGAGCAGTACTTC. Residues: CASGTSNYEQYF.

The chain joins TRBV6-5 to TRBJ1-2; D is uncertain. Germline-derived CDR1 and CDR2 are MNHEY and SVGAGI. The CDR3 sequence is 14 residues long. V gave up 5 bases and J gave up 0 bases, with 10 bases separating them. This CDR3 reads CASSPAPANYGYTF. In DNA, the CDR3 is TGTGCCAGCAGTCCCGCGCCGGCTAACTATGGCTACACCTTC.

This sequence joins TRBV12-3 or TRBV12-4 and TRBJ2-5; 7 bases are shared with TRBD2. V lost 4 bases, J lost 3 bases, and 5 bases stayed unmatched. This CDR3 region has 14 residues. The DNA for the CDR3 is TGTGCCAGCAGTTCGGGACTATTCGAAGAGACCCAGTACTTC. Translated: CASSSGLFEETQYF.

The rearrangement joins TRBV28 to TRBJ2-1, with a possible D match to TRBD1 (6 bases). CDR3 length: 15 residues. Trimming took off 6 bases at V and 3 bases at J, with 15 bases between the two ends. Germline loops: CDR1 MDHEN, CDR2 SYDVKM. The CDR3: CASSGGQSRYNEQFF. The CDR3 nucleotides are TGTGCCAGCAGCGGAGGACAGTCCCGCTACAATGAGCAGTTCTTC.

The CDR3 sequence is CSVEKRSSYNEQFF. The DNA for the CDR3 is TGCAGCGTTGAAAAGCGGAGCTCCTACAATGAGCAGTTCTTC. This sequence joins TRBV29-1 and TRBJ2-1, with D perhaps TRBD2 (5 bases). This CDR3 is 14 amino acids long. Per the germline V gene, CDR1 is SQVTM and CDR2 is ANQGSEA. Trimming cost V 2 bases and J 0 bases, with 8 bases left between them.